This TCR beta chain is from a study of OX40 agonist ivuxolimab in advanced cancers. Study-wide background: The eligibility criteria allowed prior anti-PD-1, anti-PD-L1 or anti-CTLA-4 therapy, and around 40% had some. Notes on the study in general: There was clonal expansion of CD4+ and CD8+ blood T cells by week 6 at 0.1 to 3.0 mg/kg.

Profiled with immunoSEQ multiplex PCR; TCRdb holds only in-frame clones, not every one. The sample has 96,000 or so clones, about 90% seen once. This CDR3 contains 15 residues. The germline gives CDR1 SGHDT, CDR2 YYEEEE. Trimming left V 1 base short and J 4 bases short, with 13 bases between. For this clone: No antigen is known for it.

The sequence was obtained from an adult with an advanced solid tumor such as melanoma, head and neck, liver or kidney cancer. Material: CD4+ or CD8+ T cells sorted from blood, obtained in a trial of the OX40 agonist ivuxolimab. V usage is TRBV5-6 and J usage is TRBJ2-3; weak D call: TRBD2 (6 bases). DNA of the CDR3: TGTGCCAGCAGCTTGCGGGGTAGCGGCCCAGATACGCAGTATTTT. It codes for CASSLRGSGPDTQYF.